Sequencing of this T cell receptor beta chain was carried out in a study of breast tumors, draining lymph nodes, adjacent tissues. Study-level points and caveats: Data only fit, rather than demonstrated, lymph node origin of most tumor T cells. Compared with lymph nodes, tumors were less diverse; compared with nontumor tissue, more.

TCRdb called the multiplex PCR reads again in MiXCR, with one record for every CDR3 protein. The profile covers roughly 80,000 distinct CDR3 sequences, with approximately 19% appearing a single time and about 2.4% taken by the ten largest. This clonotype was seen ten or more times. Its antigen is undetermined. V was cut by 2 bases and J by 9 bases, with 8 bases left in between. This CDR3 spans 12 amino acids. Breast cancer patients provided tissue from their axillary draining lymph nodes. This receptor was identified in a female donor with breast cancer. Some clones in this sample may be carry-over from other donors' samples. V usage is TRBV12-3 or TRBV12-4 and J usage is TRBJ2-1; the D is unclear. The sequenced material came from axillary lymph node tissue. CDR3: CASSLSRSEQFF. The DNA of the CDR3 is TGTGCCAGCAGTTTATCCAGAAGTGAGCAGTTCTTC.